Presented here are 29 T cell receptor beta chains from one specimen sequenced in a study of CD8+ T cells in alopecia areata. Treatment: oral pan-JAK inhibitor, 5-10 mg twice daily. In each case, RNA was isolated and then reverse transcribed into cDNA as the sequencing template. The protocol was immunoSEQ multiplex PCR, while the TCRdb copy is restricted to in-frame clones and leaves out a portion. The repertoire holds a few hundred thousand clones, with around three fifths as singletons. The specimen was CD4+ T cells sorted from blood, collected at week 4, from a patient treated with tofacitinib. The source of these receptors is a human donor with alopecia areata.

CDR3 in amino acids: CASGTSPGGFSPLHF. In DNA, the CDR3 is TGTGCTAGTGGTACCAGCCCGGGGGGATTTTCACCCCTCCACTTT. V is TRBV12-5 and J is TRBJ1-6; a possible D gene is TRBD1 (5 bases). Germline V lookup: CDR1 LGHNT, CDR2 FRNRAP. Trimming pared 5 bases from V and 9 bases from J, leaving 17 bases between. This CDR3 contains 15 residues.

The J gene is TRBJ2-5, the V gene TRBV7-2, with 10 bases identical to TRBD1. After removal of 0 bases from V and 5 bases from J, the junction contained 6 bases not matched to a gene. CDR3 length equals 16 residues. Germline V gives CDR1 SGHTA, CDR2 FQGNSA. Written as DNA, the CDR3 is TGTGCCAGCAGCTTAGCAACGGGACAGGGGAGGGAGACCCAGTACTTC. It codes for CASSLATGQGRETQYF.

There are a few counts of this clone. The chain joins TRBV29-1 to TRBJ2-7; 9 bases fit TRBD1. This CDR3 contains 15 residues. The trim removed 2 bases at V and 2 bases at J, leaving 7 bases unmatched. Germline V lookup: CDR1 SQVTM, CDR2 ANQGSEA. The CDR3 bases are TGCAGCGTTGAAACGGGGGGACAGGGAACCTACGAGCAGTACTTC. It codes for CSVETGGQGTYEQYF.

In this sample, this clone turned up a few times. CDR3 loop: CASRPGLAGLGTQYF. CDR3 nucleotides: TGCGCCAGCAGGCCGGGACTAGCGGGGCTAGGTACGCAGTATTTT. The chain combines TRBV23-1 with TRBJ2-3; 13 positions agree with TRBD2. TRBV23-1 qualifies as an ORF whose function is uncertain. The CDR3 sequence is 15 residues long. Trimming took 6 bases from V and 8 from J; bases not matched to a gene: 8.

The gene calls are TRBV27 and TRBJ2-7; TRBD1 aligns across 7 bases. Germline lookup yields CDR1 MNHEY and CDR2 SMNVEV (reference sequence). V gave up 1 base and J gave up 3 bases; unmatched junction bases: 9. This CDR3 spans 16 amino acids. The CDR3 nucleotides are TGTGCCAGCAGTTTATTGAGACAGGGTAAAGGCTACGAGCAGTACTTC. Protein: CASSLLRQGKGYEQYF.

This clone was picked up one time. The V call is TRBV18, the J call TRBJ2-7; TRBD1 matches 9 bases. The junction had 4 bases not matched to a gene; V was cut back by 2 bases and J by 5 bases. This CDR3 spans 14 amino acids. The germline gives CDR1 KGHSH, CDR2 LQKENI. The CDR3 bases are TGTGCCAGCTCACCAGGACAGGGGCGAAACGAGCAGTACTTC. Translation gives CASSPGQGRNEQYF.

There are a few counts of this clone. CDR3 DNA sequence: TGTGCCAGCAGCCGACAGGGAATTGGGCGGGAAGCTTTCTTT. Translation: CASSRQGIGREAFF. This chain connects TRBV6-5 to TRBJ1-1, with 7 positions matching TRBD1. Germline values: CDR1 MNHEY, CDR2 SVGAGI. The CDR3 totals 14 residues. The V gene end was trimmed by 6 bases and the J gene end by 8 bases; junction bases not matched to a gene: 12.

Regarding this clone: Other DNA sequences within the sample encode an identical CDR3. V gene TRBV4-3 combines with J gene TRBJ1-5; D ambiguous. The CDR3 length is 13 residues. Germline-derived CDR1 and CDR2 are LGHNA and YSLEER. The V end lost 0 bases, the J end lost 5 bases, and 5 bases lay between the germline ends. The CDR3 is CASSQEEYQPQHF. CDR3 coding DNA: TGCGCCAGCAGCCAAGAAGAGTATCAGCCCCAGCATTTT.

This clone showed up just once. The V call is TRBV30, the J call TRBJ1-1, with a possible D match to TRBD1 (6 bases). Germline V gives CDR1 GTSNPN, CDR2 SVGIG (reference sequence). CDR3 size: 12 residues. Trimming took 3 bases from V and 3 from J, leaving 8 bases between them. This CDR3 reads CAWRAGDTEAFF. The CDR3 DNA reads as TGTGCCTGGAGAGCAGGGGACACTGAAGCTTTCTTT.

A few counts support this clone. V and J are TRBV5-6 and TRBJ1-1; possible D gene TRBD1, 5 bases. This CDR3 is 16 amino acids long. V was clipped by 1 base and J by 2 bases, with 15 bases between them. Germline assignment: CDR1 SGHDT and CDR2 YYEEEE. CDR3 DNA: TGTGCCAGCAGCTTGATGTCCGTTACAGGTAACACTGAAGCTTTCTTT. Its translation is CASSLMSVTGNTEAFF.

The chain is built from TRBV7-8 and TRBJ2-5, with D possibly matching TRBD2 (5 bases). V was clipped by 5 bases and J by 2 bases, with 12 bases between them. The CDR3 has 14 residues. Germline CDR1 and CDR2: SGHVS and FQNEAQ. CDR3 nucleotide sequence: TGTGCCAGCAGCCCTTCGGAGGTTCAAGAGACCCAGTACTTC. Translating it yields CASSPSEVQETQYF.

J is TRBJ1-2 and V is TRBV29-1; D uncertain. The germline CDR1 and CDR2 sequences are SQVTM and ANQGSEA. There are 16 residues in the CDR3. V lost 1 base and J 4 bases, leaving 19 bases between the germline ends. CDR3 nucleotide sequence: TGCAGCGTTGAAGTCACAATATCCTCACCTTCCTATGGCTACACCTTC. Translated: CSVEVTISSPSYGYTF. The full variable domain, its missing parts supplied by reference TRBV29-1 and TRBJ1-2, is SAVISQKPSRDICQRGTSLTIQCQVDSQVTMMFWYRQQPGQSLTLIATANQGSEATYESGFVIDKFPISRPNLTFSTLTVSNMSPEDSSIYLCSVEVTISSPSYGYTFGSGTRLTVV.

The CDR3 loop reads CAWSPGTTYEQYF. CDR3 in DNA: TGTGCCTGGAGCCCCGGGACTACCTACGAGCAGTACTTC. The chain uses TRBV30 and TRBJ2-7, with 7 nucleotides matching TRBD2. With V trimmed by 3 bases and J by 2 bases, 4 bases remained unmatched. CDR1 is GTSNPN, CDR2 SVGIG, per germline (reference sequence). This CDR3 has 13 amino acids.

V gene TRBV7-3 combines with J gene TRBJ1-6; a weak D match, TRBD1 (5 bases). This CDR3 has 14 amino acids. Germline assignment: CDR1 SGHTA and CDR2 FQGTGA. The V end was cut by 4 bases, the J end by 7 bases, with 11 bases between. CDR3 loop: CASSYGGANSPLHF. The CDR3 nucleotides read TGTGCCAGCAGCTACGGGGGAGCAAATTCACCCCTCCACTTT. Full variable domain (outside the CDR3, taken from reference TRBV7-3 and TRBJ1-6): GAGVSQTPSNKVTEKGKYVELRCDPISGHTALYWYRQSLGQGPEFLIYFQGTGAADDSGLPNDRFFAVRPEGSVSTLKIQRTERGDSAVYLCASSYGGANSPLHFGNGTRLTVT.

The V and J genes are TRBV25-1 and TRBJ2-5; 7 nucleotides match TRBD1. The CDR3 is made up of 15 amino acids. Per germline, CDR1 MGHDK and CDR2 SYGVNS. Trimming cost V 3 bases and J 2 bases; bases outside gene matches: 6. CDR3 DNA: TGTGCCAGCAGTGATGGGACAGACCATCAAGAGACCCAGTACTTC. Translation gives CASSDGTDHQETQYF.

The chain joins TRBV25-1 to TRBJ2-5; a weak D match, TRBD1 (6 bases). Germline V gene lookup returns CDR1 MGHDK and CDR2 SYGVNS. The V and J ends lost 7 bases and 2 bases respectively, with 23 bases between them. The length of the CDR3 is 17 residues. This CDR3 is CASTRGTGIRGQETQYF. In DNA, the CDR3 is TGTGCCAGCACCCGAGGCACAGGGATCCGGGGTCAAGAGACCCAGTACTTC. The full variable domain, completed using reference TRBV25-1 and TRBJ2-5, is EADIYQTPRYLVIGTGKKITLECSQTMGHDKMYWYQQDPGMELHLIHYSYGVNSTEKGDLSSESTVSRIRTEHFPLTLESARPSHTSQYLCASTRGTGIRGQETQYFGPGTRLLVL.

The chain has TRBV29-1 and TRBJ2-2, with D hard to call. V lost 4 bases and J lost 6, with 12 bases in between. The germline V gene has CDR1 SQVTM and CDR2 ANQGSEA. The CDR3 covers 13 residues. The CDR3 sequence is CSVVPSLAGELFF. The CDR3 DNA follows: TGCAGCGTTGTACCCTCATTAGCCGGGGAGCTGTTTTTT.

The gene calls are TRBV5-6 and TRBJ2-3; D possibly corresponds to TRBD1 (6 bases). V lost 0 bases, J lost 5 bases, and 10 bases lay in between. Germline CDR1 is SGHDT and CDR2 is YYEEEE. The CDR3 totals 14 residues. Here the CDR3 DNA reads TGTGCCAGCAGCTTGGACAGGGACGGAGATACGCAGTATTTT. Translation gives CASSLDRDGDTQYF.

The chain has TRBV4-2 and TRBJ1-1; D unclear. Looked up from germline, CDR1 is LGHNA and CDR2 is YNFKEQ. V was pared by 0 bases and J by 4 bases, with 15 bases between. This CDR3 contains 16 residues. As DNA, the CDR3 is TGTGCCAGCAGCCAAGAAACACGGTCCCTTTTCACTGAAGCTTTCTTT. Residues: CASSQETRSLFTEAFF.

The rearrangement links TRBV27 to TRBJ2-5; perhaps TRBD1 as D (6 bases). The CDR3 loop spans 16 amino acids. The ends were cut back, 3 bases at V and 2 bases at J, with 16 bases in the middle. Germline V gives CDR1 MNHEY, CDR2 SMNVEV (reference sequence). The CDR3 DNA reads TGTGCCAGCAGTTTCGACGTTCGCCAGGGGCAAGAGACCCAGTACTTC. Amino acid sequence: CASSFDVRQGQETQYF.

In DNA form, the CDR3 reads TGTGCCTGGAGTGTTGGCCAGTGGAATGAAAAACTGTTTTTT. Protein product: CAWSVGQWNEKLFF. The chain carries TRBV30 and TRBJ1-4; no firm D call. Germline CDR1 is GTSNPN and CDR2 is SVGIG (reference sequence). V dropped 0 bases and J dropped 5 bases, with 10 bases sitting between them. This CDR3 region has 14 residues.

The CDR3 DNA follows: TGTGCCAGCAGTCTCCGACAGGGGGAAGGGTATGGCTACACCTTC. This gives the protein CASSLRQGEGYGYTF. The rearrangement links TRBV27 to TRBJ1-2; 9 bases match TRBD1. V shed 5 bases and J 5 bases; nucleotides not matched to a gene: 9. This CDR3 region has 15 residues. CDR1 MNHEY and CDR2 SMNVEV come from the germline V gene (reference sequence).

The chain joins TRBV29-1 to TRBJ2-2; the match to TRBD2 covers 10 bases. This CDR3 contains 16 residues. The V gene's germline CDR1 is SQVTM and CDR2 ANQGSEA. The J segment lost 4 bases and the V segment lost 4 bases, leaving 9 bases of the junction unmatched. The CDR3 is CSVGPSGGRGTGELFF. CDR3 bases: TGCAGCGTTGGCCCTAGCGGGGGTCGAGGCACCGGGGAGCTGTTTTTT.

The chain couples TRBV25-1 to TRBJ2-7; no clear D gene. CDR1 and CDR2 (germline): MGHDK, SYGVNS. The V end was cut by 4 bases, the J end by 7 bases, with 11 bases between. The CDR3 is 12 residues long. This CDR3 is CASSVREEEQYF. In nucleotides, the CDR3 is TGTGCCAGCAGTGTTCGAGAGGAGGAGCAGTACTTC.

The chain combines TRBV5-1 with TRBJ1-1, with D possibly TRBD1 on 6 matching bases. Germline V CDR1 and CDR2: SGHRS, YFSETQ. Between the trimmed V and J ends, which lost 0 bases and 5 bases, there was a span of 8 bases. CDR3 length: 13 residues. CDR3 coding DNA: TGCGCCAGCAGCTTGGTCAGGGGAACTGAAGCTTTCTTT. Amino acids: CASSLVRGTEAFF. Variable domain in full (rest from reference TRBV5-1 and TRBJ1-1): KAGVTQTPRYLIKTRGQQVTLSCSPISGHRSVSWYQQTPGQGLQFLFEYFSETQRNKGNFPGRFSGRQFSNSRSEMNVSTLELGDSALYLCASSLVRGTEAFFGQGTRLTVV.

The chain carries TRBV29-1 and TRBJ1-2; 9 nucleotides line up with TRBD1. CDR3 length: 13 residues. V shed 6 bases, J shed 4 bases, and the junction held 6 bases outside the gene matches. Germline CDR1 and CDR2: SQVTM and ANQGSEA. Here the CDR3 reads CSVNRGRIYGYTF. In DNA form, the CDR3 reads TGCAGCGTAAACAGGGGGCGCATCTATGGCTACACCTTC.

This clone was recorded a few times. The V and J genes are TRBV4-3 and TRBJ1-1; TRBD1 might be the D (6 bases). The length of the CDR3 is 16 residues. With 0 bases removed from V and 5 bases from J, the gap between germline ends came to 16 bases. In germline, CDR1 is LGHNA, CDR2 YSLEER. The CDR3 region has the DNA TGCGCCAGCAGCCAAGATGCGGGGGGCCGTAAAACTGAAGCTTTCTTT. It codes for CASSQDAGGRKTEAFF.

Comments on this clone: The sample contains more than one DNA sequence encoding this CDR3. This CDR3 is CSGTGTGNTEAFF. DNA for the CDR3: TGCAGCGGGACAGGGACGGGGAACACTGAAGCTTTCTTT. V and J are TRBV29-1 and TRBJ1-1; 8 nucleotides align to TRBD1. The CDR3 has 13 amino acids. Germline V gives CDR1 SQVTM, CDR2 ANQGSEA. V lost 7 bases to trimming and J lost 1 base; unmatched junction nucleotides: 5.

Turning to this clone: Other nucleotide sequences in the sample specify the same CDR3. V and J are TRBV30 and TRBJ1-1; perhaps TRBD1 as D (5 bases). Trimming took 0 bases from V and 1 from J, leaving 6 bases between them. There are 13 residues in the CDR3. Germline CDR1 is GTSNPN and CDR2 is SVGIG (reference sequence). The CDR3 DNA reads TGTGCCTGGAGTGTTGGGGGGAACACTGAAGCTTTCTTT. It translates to CAWSVGGNTEAFF.